In its sample, the clone carrying this T cell receptor beta chain was seen a few times. The antigen is undetermined. This specimen comes from a study of shared clonotypes between healthy human individuals. Per the germline V gene, CDR1 is MNHEY and CDR2 is SVGAGI. There are 13 residues in the CDR3. The V end lost 6 bases, the J end lost 9 bases, and 15 bases lay between the germline ends. Study results and limitations: Sorted-subset samples were not fully sequenced, rarefaction indicated.

Produced via immunoSEQ multiplex PCR; TCRdb's table is partial and in-frame only. The sample carries under 1,100,000 clones, approximately 76% recorded once. Specimen: memory CD4+ T cells sorted from blood. Subset meaning: CD45RA-negative fraction. The rearrangement uses TRBV6-5 and TRBJ1-5; D is ambiguous. This clonotype originated in a man aged 18 to 29 in good health. The CDR3 loop is CASRETQGGPQHF. In nucleotides, the CDR3 is TGTGCCAGCAGGGAGACCCAAGGTGGGCCCCAGCATTTT.